The source of this TCR beta chain is a study of cytomegalovirus exposure and HLA in healthy donors. Trimming cost V 4 bases and J 4 bases; bases outside gene matches: 3. CDR1 and CDR2 from the germline V gene are SEHNR and FQNEAQ (reference sequence). The CDR3 contains 15 residues. Amplification used 60 Vbeta primers and 13 Jbeta primers. TCRdb's copy holds only in-frame clones and misses some; the assay was immunoSEQ multiplex PCR. This table has 100,000 to 150,000 clones, around four fifths appearing once. Each donor was nominally healthy when sampled (though unrecorded immune exposures were likely).

This chain uses TRBV7-9 with TRBJ2-7; TRBD2 aligns across 14 bases. The receptor was derived from a boy younger than 18 in good health and CMV-seronegative. The sequenced sample was PBMCs. The CDR3 region is CASSSGLAGGYEQYF. The DNA for the CDR3 is TGTGCCAGCAGCTCCGGACTAGCGGGAGGATACGAGCAGTACTTC.